The rows below give T cell receptor beta chains drawn from one sample of a study of T cells in Graves' hyperthyroidism and ophthalmopathy. MiXCR was run by TCRdb on the multiplex PCR reads, yielding one entry per CDR3 protein. In the table there are around 25,000 distinct CDR3 sequences, about half of which are singletons. Input material: blood. All receptors derive from a woman in her 40s with Graves' hyperthyroidism that later progressed to Graves' ophthalmopathy. The CDR3 runs from the conserved cysteine through the conserved F or W. A D gene is named only where the DNA matches it firmly. Size is stated for part of the rows, as once, few or many counts, or as a class when the clone is expanded.

>NA|TRBJ2-2|TRBV20-1|NA
TGCAGTGCTAGGGAGTGGGACGCCGGGGAGCTGTTTTTT
CSAREWDAGELFF
>TRBD1|TRBJ2-1|TRBV29-1|NA
TGCAGCGTTGCGGGACAGGAGCAGTTCTTC
CSVAGQEQFF
>NA|TRBJ2-1|TRBV5-1|many
TGCGCCAGCAAACACAGGGATAGTCGGAATGAGCAGTTCTTC
CASKHRDSRNEQFF
>NA|TRBJ1-4|TRBV7-8|few
TGTGCCAGCAGCCATAGGGCAGGGGATAATGAAAAACTGTTTTTT
CASSHRAGDNEKLFF
>NA|TRBJ2-7|TRBV7-9|NA
TGTGCCAGCAGCTTTCCGGGGGCGTCCTACGAGCAGTACTTC
CASSFPGASYEQYF
>NA|TRBJ1-1|TRBV14|many
TGTGCCAGCAGCGCCGACACGAACACTGAAGCTTTCTTT
CASSADTNTEAFF
>NA|TRBJ1-2|TRBV30|many
TGTGCCTGGAGTCTAAAAGACAGGCCCGGCTACACCTTC
CAWSLKDRPGYTF
>TRBD1|TRBJ1-1|TRBV28|NA
TGTGCCAGCAGTTCCGGGACAGCCAACACTGAAGCTTTCTTT
CASSSGTANTEAFF
>NA|TRBJ1-4|TRBV29-1|medium-sized
TGCAGCGTCGCGTACAGGGCTACTAATGAAAAACTGTTTTTT
CSVAYRATNEKLFF
>TRBD2|TRBJ2-1|TRBV7-3|NA
TGTGCCAGCAGCTATGGGACTAGTGGCGGGATGCGGAATGAGCAGTTCTTC
CASSYGTSGGMRNEQFF
>NA|TRBJ1-1|TRBV20-1|few
TGCAGTGCTAGAGGCACAGCCCTGAACACTGAAGCTTTCTTT
CSARGTALNTEAFF
>NA|TRBJ2-3|TRBV7-2|few
TGTGCCAGCAGCTTAGCGTTTAGTAGCACAGATACGCAGTATTTT
CASSLAFSSTDTQYF
>NA|TRBJ2-6|TRBV19|NA
TGTGCCAGTAGTCACTCTGGGGCCAACGTCCTGACTTTC
CASSHSGANVLTF
>NA|TRBJ2-7|TRBV9|NA
TGTGCCAGCAGCCCCCCAATTAGCTACGAGCAGTACTTC
CASSPPISYEQYF
>TRBD1|TRBJ1-2|TRBV6-1|many
TGTGCCAGCAGTGAGGGACAGGGATATGGCTACACCTTC
CASSEGQGYGYTF
>TRBD2|TRBJ2-7|TRBV4-1|many
TGCGCCAGCAGCCACAGCGGGAGCCAAGCCTACGAGCAGTACTTC
CASSHSGSQAYEQYF
>NA|TRBJ2-7|TRBV16|few
TGTGCCAGCAGCGAAGACTACGAGCAGTACTTC
CASSEDYEQYF
>NA|TRBJ1-1|TRBV12-3/TRBV12-4|few
TGTGCCGGCAGCTCCGCCACCCTTGGAACGGAAGCTTTCTTT
CAGSSATLGTEAFF
>TRBD1|TRBJ2-7|TRBV7-9|NA
TGTGCCAGCAGCCAGGACAGGTATGGCGAGCAGTACTTC
CASSQDRYGEQYF
>TRBD2|TRBJ2-1|TRBV2|NA
TGTGCCAGCAGTGAAGTGACTAGCGGGAGGGGTGAGCAGTTCTTC
CASSEVTSGRGEQFF